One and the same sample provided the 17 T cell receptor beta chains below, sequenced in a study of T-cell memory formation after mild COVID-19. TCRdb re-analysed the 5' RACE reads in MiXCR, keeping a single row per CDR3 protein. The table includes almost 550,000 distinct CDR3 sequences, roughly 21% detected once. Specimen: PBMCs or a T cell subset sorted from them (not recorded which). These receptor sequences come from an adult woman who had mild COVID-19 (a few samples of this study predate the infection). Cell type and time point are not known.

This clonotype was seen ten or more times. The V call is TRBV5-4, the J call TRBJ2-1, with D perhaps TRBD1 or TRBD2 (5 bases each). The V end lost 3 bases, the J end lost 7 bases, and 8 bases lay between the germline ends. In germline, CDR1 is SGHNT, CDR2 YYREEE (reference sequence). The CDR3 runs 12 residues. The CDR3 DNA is TGTGCCAGCAGCTCGGGACCTAATGAGCAGTTCTTC. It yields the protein CASSSGPNEQFF.

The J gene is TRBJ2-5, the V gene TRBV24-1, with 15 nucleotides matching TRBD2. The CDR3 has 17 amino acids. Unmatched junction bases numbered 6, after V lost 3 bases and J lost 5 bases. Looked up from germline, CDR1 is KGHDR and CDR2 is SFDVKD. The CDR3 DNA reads TGTGCCACCAGTGATCCGGGACTAGCGGGGGGCCCGGAGACCCAGTACTTC. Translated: CATSDPGLAGGPETQYF.

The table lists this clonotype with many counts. CDR3 nucleotide sequence: TGTGCCAGCAGCTTCGGACTAGCGGGGCAAGAGACCCAGTACTTC. Translated: CASSFGLAGQETQYF. The V call is TRBV7-9, the J call TRBJ2-5, with 12 bases matching TRBD2. This CDR3 has 15 amino acids. Unmatched junction bases numbered 1, after V lost 3 bases and J lost 2 bases. Germline V lookup: CDR1 SEHNR, CDR2 FQNEAQ (reference sequence).

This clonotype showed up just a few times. The DNA of the CDR3 is TGTGCCAGCACTAGCGGGAGGACCTACAATGAGCAGTTCTTC. Translated, it gives CASTSGRTYNEQFF. The J gene is TRBJ2-1, the V gene TRBV14, with 11 bases fitting TRBD2. Trimming at V came to 7 bases and at J to 2 bases, leaving 1 base not matched to a gene. Germline CDR1 reads SGHDN; CDR2 reads FVKESK. The CDR3 covers 14 residues.

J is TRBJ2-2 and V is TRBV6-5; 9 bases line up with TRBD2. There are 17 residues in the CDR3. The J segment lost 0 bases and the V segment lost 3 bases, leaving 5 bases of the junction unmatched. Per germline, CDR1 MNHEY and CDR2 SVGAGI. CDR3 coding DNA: TGTGCCAGCAGTTATTTCCCTAGCGGGACGAACACCGGGGAGCTGTTTTTT. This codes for CASSYFPSGTNTGELFF.

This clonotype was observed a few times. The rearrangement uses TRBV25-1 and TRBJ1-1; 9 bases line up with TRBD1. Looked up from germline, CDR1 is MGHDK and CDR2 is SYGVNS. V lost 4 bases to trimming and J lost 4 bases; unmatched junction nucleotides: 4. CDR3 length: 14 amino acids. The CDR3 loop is CASSGDRVSTEAFF. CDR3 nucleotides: TGTGCCAGCAGTGGGGACAGGGTGTCCACTGAAGCTTTCTTT. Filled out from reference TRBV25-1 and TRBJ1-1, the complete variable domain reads EADIYQTPRYLVIGTGKKITLECSQTMGHDKMYWYQQDPGMELHLIHYSYGVNSTEKGDLSSESTVSRIRTEHFPLTLESARPSHTSQYLCASSGDRVSTEAFFGQGTRLTVV.

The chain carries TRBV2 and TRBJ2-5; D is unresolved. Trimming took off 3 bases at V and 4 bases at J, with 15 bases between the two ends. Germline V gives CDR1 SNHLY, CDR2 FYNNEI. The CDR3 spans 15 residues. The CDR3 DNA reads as TGTGCCAGCAGTGATTCGGTTGGCGGAAGAGAGACCCAGTACTTC. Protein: CASSDSVGGRETQYF.

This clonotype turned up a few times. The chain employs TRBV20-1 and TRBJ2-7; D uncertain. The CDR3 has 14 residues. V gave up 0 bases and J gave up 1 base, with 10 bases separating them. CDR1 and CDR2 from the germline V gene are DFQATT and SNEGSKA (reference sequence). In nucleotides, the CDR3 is TGCAGTGCTAGAGATAAGGCTCTTTCCTACGAGCAGTACTTC. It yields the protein CSARDKALSYEQYF.

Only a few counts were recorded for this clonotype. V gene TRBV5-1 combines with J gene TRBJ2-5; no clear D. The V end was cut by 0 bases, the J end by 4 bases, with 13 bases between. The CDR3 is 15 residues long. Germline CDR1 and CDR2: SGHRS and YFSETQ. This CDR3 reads CASSLESTAAETQYF. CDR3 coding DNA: TGCGCCAGCAGCTTGGAATCAACGGCCGCAGAGACCCAGTACTTC.

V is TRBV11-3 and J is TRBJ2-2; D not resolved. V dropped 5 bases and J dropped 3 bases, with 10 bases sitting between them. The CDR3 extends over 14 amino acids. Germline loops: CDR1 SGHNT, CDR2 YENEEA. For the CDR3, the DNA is TGTGCCAGCAGCGTAAAATGGGACACCGGGGAGCTGTTTTTT. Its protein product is CASSVKWDTGELFF.

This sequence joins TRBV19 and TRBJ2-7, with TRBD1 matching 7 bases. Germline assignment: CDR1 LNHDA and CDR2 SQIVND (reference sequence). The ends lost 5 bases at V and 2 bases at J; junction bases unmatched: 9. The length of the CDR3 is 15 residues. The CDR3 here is CASSVSQGDTYEQYF. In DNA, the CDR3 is TGTGCCAGTAGTGTTTCCCAGGGGGACACCTACGAGCAGTACTTC. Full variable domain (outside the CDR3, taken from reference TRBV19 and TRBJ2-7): DGGITQSPKYLFRKEGQNVTLSCEQNLNHDAMYWYRQDPGQGLRLIYYSQIVNDFQKGDIAEGYSVSREKKESFPLTVTSAQKNPTAFYLCASSVSQGDTYEQYFGPGTRLTVT.

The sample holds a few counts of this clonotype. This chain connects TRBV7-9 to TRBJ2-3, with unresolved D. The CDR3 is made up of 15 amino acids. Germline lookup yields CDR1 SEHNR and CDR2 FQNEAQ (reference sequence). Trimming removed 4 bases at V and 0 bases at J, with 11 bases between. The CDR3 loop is CASSSKTPSTDTQYF. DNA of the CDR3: TGTGCCAGCAGCTCCAAGACACCTAGCACAGATACGCAGTATTTT.

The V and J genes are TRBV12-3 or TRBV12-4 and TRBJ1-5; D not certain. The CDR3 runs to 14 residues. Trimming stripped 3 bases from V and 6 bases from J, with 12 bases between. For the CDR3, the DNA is TGTGCCAGCAGTTTCGGTCAGTCTCGTCAGCCCCAGCATTTT. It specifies CASSFGQSRQPQHF.

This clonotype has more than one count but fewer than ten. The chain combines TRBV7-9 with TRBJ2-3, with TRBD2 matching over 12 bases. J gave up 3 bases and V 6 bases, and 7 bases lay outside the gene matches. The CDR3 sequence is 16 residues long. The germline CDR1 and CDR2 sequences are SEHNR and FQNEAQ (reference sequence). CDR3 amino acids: CASRPLAGGGTDTQYF. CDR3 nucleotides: TGTGCCAGCAGGCCACTAGCGGGGGGCGGGACAGATACGCAGTATTTT.

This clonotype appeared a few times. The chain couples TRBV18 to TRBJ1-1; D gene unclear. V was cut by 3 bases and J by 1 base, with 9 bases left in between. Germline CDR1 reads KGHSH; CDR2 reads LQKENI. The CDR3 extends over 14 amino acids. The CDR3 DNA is TGTGCCAGCTCACCGGCGAGGGAGAACACTGAAGCTTTCTTT. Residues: CASSPARENTEAFF.

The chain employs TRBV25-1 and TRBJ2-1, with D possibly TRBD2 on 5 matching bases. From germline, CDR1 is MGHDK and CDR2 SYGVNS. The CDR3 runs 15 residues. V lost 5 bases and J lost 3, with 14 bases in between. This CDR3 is CASSIRLEGYNEQFF. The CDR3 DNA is TGTGCCAGCAGTATAAGGCTAGAGGGCTACAATGAGCAGTTCTTC.

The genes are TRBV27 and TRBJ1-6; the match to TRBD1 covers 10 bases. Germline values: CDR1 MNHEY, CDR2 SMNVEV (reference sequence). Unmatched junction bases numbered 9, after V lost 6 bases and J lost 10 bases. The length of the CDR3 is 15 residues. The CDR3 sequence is CASRGGQGSGSPLHF. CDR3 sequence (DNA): TGTGCCAGCAGGGGGGGACAGGGGAGCGGGTCACCCCTCCACTTT.